This note documents a single T cell receptor beta chain sequence. Its cognate antigen is unknown. Researchers ran the PCR with 60 Vbeta and 13 Jbeta primers. Measured with immunoSEQ multiplex PCR; TCRdb has only the in-frame clones, and not every one. The table includes roughly 100,000 clones, approximately 80% detected once. The source of the sample is a study of cytomegalovirus exposure and HLA in healthy donors. Study-wide results and caveats: Later findings reportedly placed an Asian-associated ancestry cluster below the roughly 700-donor mean for N-insertions. About 87% or about 30% of the time was how often most TCR beta V segments were productive, according to an earlier analysis.

The CDR3 spans 15 residues. The V gene's germline CDR1 is MNHNS and CDR2 SASEGT. V gave up 4 bases and J gave up 6 bases; unmatched junction bases: 10. Sequenced: PBMCs. This clonotype originated in a woman aged 18-29 years in good health and CMV-seropositive. V is TRBV6-1 and J is TRBJ2-7, with 9 bases matching TRBD1. CDR3 DNA sequence: TGTGCCAGCAGTGGCACCGGGACAGGGTCATCCGAGCAGTACTTC. This translates into CASSGTGTGSSEQYF.